This T cell receptor (beta chain) was observed in a study of shared clonotypes between healthy human individuals. Study summary: Donors had three CD4 naive, three CD4 memory, two CD8 naive and one CD8 memory plate apiece.

Findings and limits, study-wide: Among donors, clonotype sharing was expected to be affected by sequencing depth. The study's rarefaction showed incomplete sorted-subset sequencing despite large depth.

About this clone itself: What it binds is not known.

The protocol was immunoSEQ multiplex PCR, while the TCRdb copy is restricted to in-frame clones and leaves out a portion. Of under 2,500,000 clones listed, approximately 96% are singletons. Donors, without exception, were Caucasian adults residing in Nashville, Tennessee. The receptor comes from a man younger than 35 in good health. The sample was naive CD4+ T cells sorted from blood. The subset denotes: CD45RA+ positively selected.

The CDR3, as DNA: TGTGCCAGCAGCGTAGATAATAGCTCCCCCACTAATGAGCAGTTCTTC. Protein product: CASSVDNSSPTNEQFF. The chain uses TRBV9 and TRBJ2-1; D not resolved. From germline, CDR1 is SGDLS and CDR2 YYNGEE. The V gene lost 0 bases and the J gene lost 7 bases, with 17 bases spanning the gap. This CDR3 contains 16 residues.